This TCR beta chain originates from a study of shared clonotypes between healthy human individuals. Study-level results: In having few donors, the study represented limited genetic and exposure-history diversity.

The sample holds one count of this clone. Its antigen is not known. Assay: immunoSEQ multiplex PCR; the TCRdb copy retains only in-frame clones and omits some. The sample holds 2.3 million or so clones, over 85% seen once. The germline V gene encodes CDR1 SGHKS and CDR2 YYEKEE (reference sequence). Trimming shortened V by 4 bases and J by 4 bases, and 12 bases separated the two germline ends. The CDR3 runs to 14 residues. The specimen was naive CD4+ T cells from PBMCs. Described subset: CD45RA+ positively selected. This clonotype was sampled from a man between 18 and 29 years old in good health. Some clones in this sample may be carry-over from other donors' samples. V gene TRBV5-5 combines with J gene TRBJ2-1; D ambiguous. CDR3 sequence (DNA): TGTGCCAGCAGCGGCCGGTCAGTTTACAATGAGCAGTTCTTC. This gives the protein CASSGRSVYNEQFF.